The rows below give T cell receptor beta chains drawn from one sample of a study of blood T cell repertoires in COVID-19. Sequencing used immunoSEQ multiplex PCR; TCRdb keeps in-frame clones, though not all of them. The sample yields approximately 90,000 clones, roughly 80% seen once. Sequenced sample: peripheral blood. The receptors were gathered from a man aged 60 to 69 with acute or convalescent COVID-19. Both conserved end residues are part of each CDR3. Each record gives: clone size, D gene, J gene, V gene, CDR3 DNA, CDR3 protein. A D gene is named only where the DNA matches it firmly. The size of a clone is reported for some rows only, either as once, few or many, or as a class for expanded clones.

>-|TRBD2|TRBJ2-3|TRBV3-1/TRBV3-2
TGTGCCAGCAGCCGGCAGCGGGGGGGCTACACAGATACGCAGTATTTT
CASSRQRGGYTDTQYF
>-|TRBD2|TRBJ2-3|TRBV10-1
TGCGCCAGCAGCGCCGGACTAGCCATGATGGATACGCAGTATTTT
CASSAGLAMMDTQYF
>once|TRBD1|TRBJ1-4|TRBV27
TGTGCCAGCAGTTTGACAGGGCTCTCTAATGAAAAACTGTTTTTT
CASSLTGLSNEKLFF
>-|-|TRBJ2-5|TRBV4-1
TGCGCCAGCAGCCAAGCCCCGACGGGTCTTCAAGAGACCCAGTACTTC
CASSQAPTGLQETQYF
>-|TRBD2|TRBJ2-7|TRBV6-2/TRBV6-3
TGTGCCAGCAGTTACCAGCGGGAGGGTCCCTACGAGCAGTACTTC
CASSYQREGPYEQYF
>-|TRBD1|TRBJ1-4|TRBV18
TGTGCCAGCTCATCAGGACAGGGGGCGACTAATGAAAAACTGTTTTTT
CASSSGQGATNEKLFF
>-|-|TRBJ1-1|TRBV7-2
TGTGCCAGCAGCTACCACAGGTCAAACACTGAAGCTTTCTTT
CASSYHRSNTEAFF
>-|-|TRBJ1-1|TRBV6-2/TRBV6-3
TGTGCCAGCAGTTACGCACTCCCCGGGGAAGCTTTCTTT
CASSYALPGEAFF
>-|-|TRBJ2-2|TRBV19
TGTGCCAGTACTTCTAGAGGCGGGGGCGCACGAACCGGGGAGCTGTTTTTT
CASTSRGGGARTGELFF
>few|-|TRBJ1-1|TRBV3-1/TRBV3-2
TGTGCCAGCAGCCACGGTAGGAACACTGAAGCTTTCTTT
CASSHGRNTEAFF
>-|TRBD1|TRBJ2-2|TRBV15
TGTGCCACCAGCATTGACAGGGGGGCGAACACCGGGGAGCTGTTTTTT
CATSIDRGANTGELFF
>-|-|TRBJ2-2|TRBV20-1
TGCAGTGCTAGTGACCCTAACACCGGGGAGCTGTTTTTT
CSASDPNTGELFF
>once|-|TRBJ1-5|TRBV12-5
TGTGCTAGTGGTTTTGGGGCAGACCAGCCCCAGCATTTT
CASGFGADQPQHF
>once|TRBD1|TRBJ2-5|TRBV18
TGTGCCAGCTCACGGGACAGGGAAAAGACCCAGTACTTC
CASSRDREKTQYF
>-|-|TRBJ2-1|TRBV28
TGTGCCAGCACCAGGGCTTCTGGACGGATCTTC
CASTRASGRIF
>-|-|TRBJ1-1|TRBV7-9
TGTGCCAGCAGCTTAGCCAGACAGACTGAAGCTTTCTTT
CASSLARQTEAFF
>many|-|TRBJ1-2|TRBV14
TGTGCCAGCAGCCAAGTTGGGCAGGGGATAGACTATGGCTACACCTTC
CASSQVGQGIDYGYTF
>-|-|TRBJ2-3|TRBV2
TGTGCCAGCAGGTCAGGGGCGGCAGATACGCAGTATTTT
CASRSGAADTQYF
>-|TRBD1|TRBJ2-2|TRBV6-4
TGTGCCAGCGGGGGACAGGGAGCCACCGGGGAGCTGTTTTTT
CASGGQGATGELFF
>-|-|TRBJ2-1|TRBV9
TGTGCCGGGCCTGGAGGGTTCGATGAGCAGTTCTTC
CAGPGGFDEQFF
>-|-|TRBJ1-5|TRBV7-9
TGTGCCAGCAGCTTAGTTGGGGGCGGCAATCAGCCCCAGCATTTT
CASSLVGGGNQPQHF
>-|-|TRBJ1-5|TRBV6-6
TGTGCCAGCAGTTACTCCGGTGGCAATCAGCCCCAGCATTTT
CASSYSGGNQPQHF
>-|-|TRBJ1-3|TRBV3-1/TRBV3-2
TGTGCCAGCAGCCAAGAACGAGGCTGGGTTGACTCTGGAAACACCATATATTTT
CASSQERGWVDSGNTIYF
>-|TRBD1|TRBJ1-4|TRBV7-2
TGTGCCAGCAGCTTAGGGACAGGAGGAAAACTGTTTTTT
CASSLGTGGKLFF
>-|TRBD2|TRBJ2-3|TRBV20-1
TGCAGTGCTAGTTCGGTCGGGCTAGCGGGAGCCACAGATACGCAGTATTTT
CSASSVGLAGATDTQYF
>once|-|TRBJ1-3|TRBV7-2
TGTGCCAGCAGCCAAACAGGGAAAACGTCTGGAAACACCATATATTTT
CASSQTGKTSGNTIYF
>-|-|TRBJ2-7|TRBV6-5
TGTGCCAGCAGCTCACGGGTCTCCCCCTACGAGCAGTACTTC
CASSSRVSPYEQYF
>-|TRBD1|TRBJ2-7|TRBV15
TGTGCCACCAACCAAGGACAGGACGAGCAGTACTTC
CATNQGQDEQYF
>many|TRBD1|TRBJ1-4|TRBV6-5
TGTGCCAGCAGTTATACTCAGGGGGCTGAAAAACTGTTTTTT
CASSYTQGAEKLFF
>once|TRBD1|TRBJ2-7|TRBV6-5
TGTGCCAGCAGTCGCGGACAGGGAGCCTACGAGCAGTACTTC
CASSRGQGAYEQYF
>once|TRBD1|TRBJ1-5|TRBV3-1/TRBV3-2
TGTGCCAGCAGCCAAGGACAGGGACGTCCCCAGTTTTGCAATCAGCCCCAGCATTTT
CASSQGQGRPQFCNQPQHF
>once|TRBD1|TRBJ1-1|TRBV5-6
TGTGCCAGCAGCGGGAGGACAGGGTATAAAAATGAAGCTTTCTTT
CASSGRTGYKNEAFF
>-|-|TRBJ1-5|TRBV19
TGTGCCGGAAACAGGGACGGTCAGCCCCAGCATTTT
CAGNRDGQPQHF
>-|TRBD1|TRBJ2-7|TRBV19
TGTGCCAGTAGTATCAAGGGGGCCACCCGAGGCGAGCAGTACTTC
CASSIKGATRGEQYF
>-|TRBD2|TRBJ2-7|TRBV4-1
TGCGCCAGCAGCCAAGGTGGGACTAGCGGGAGGTACGAGCAGTACTTC
CASSQGGTSGRYEQYF
>-|-|TRBJ2-3|TRBV9
TGTGCCAGCAGCCCCCGTGGGAGGTTCACAGATACGCAGTATTTT
CASSPRGRFTDTQYF
>-|-|TRBJ2-2|TRBV7-8
TGTGCCAGCAGCTTAGTTTCCAGGGCTAGAGGTGCCGGGGAGCTGTTTTTT
CASSLVSRARGAGELFF
>-|-|TRBJ1-3|TRBV7-2
TGTGCCAGCAGCTTAGCGACAGCTCTCTCTGGAAACACCATATATTTT
CASSLATALSGNTIYF
>-|-|TRBJ2-2|TRBV5-1
TGCGCCAGCCGCGGCGGGCTCCCAGTGGCTCGCGGCGGGGAGCTGTTTTTT
CASRGGLPVARGGELFF
>-|TRBD1|TRBJ2-5|TRBV3-1/TRBV3-2
TGTGCCAGCAGCCCTGGCCCGACAGGGGGCACCGAGACCCAGTACTTC
CASSPGPTGGTETQYF
>-|-|TRBJ2-5|TRBV2
TGTGCCAGCAATCAGGGCTGGGCTCAAGAGACCCAGTACTTC
CASNQGWAQETQYF
>-|-|TRBJ2-7|TRBV21-1
TGTGCCAGCAGCCGCAAGGAGAGGGTTAGTTTACCGTACGAGCAGTACTTC
CASSRKERVSLPYEQYF
>-|-|TRBJ2-3|TRBV19
TGTGCCAGTAGTATATGGTTGTCTTCCTACACAGATACGCAGTATTTT
CASSIWLSSYTDTQYF
>-|-|TRBJ1-5|TRBV3-1/TRBV3-2
TGTGCCAGCAGCCAAGGAGGGCGCAATCAGCCCCAGCATTTT
CASSQGGRNQPQHF
>once|-|TRBJ1-2|TRBV18
TGTGCCAGCTCACTAAAGGGGGATATCTATGGCTACACCTTC
CASSLKGDIYGYTF
>-|-|TRBJ2-2|TRBV10-3
TGTGCCACCGGGATTCACACCGGGGAGCTGTTTTTT
CATGIHTGELFF
>-|-|TRBJ1-1|TRBV27
TGTGCCAGCAGAAACGGGAACACTGAAGCTTTCTTT
CASRNGNTEAFF
>-|TRBD2|TRBJ2-5|TRBV25-1
TGTGCCAGCAGTGAACCAGGACTAGCGGGGGGGCCCGGGGAGACCCAGTACTTC
CASSEPGLAGGPGETQYF
>-|TRBD1|TRBJ1-1|TRBV5-6
TGTGCCAGCAGCTTTACAGGGGGGAGCACTGAAGCTTTCTTT
CASSFTGGSTEAFF
>few|TRBD1|TRBJ1-1|TRBV10-3
TGTGCCATCAGTAGTCTGACAGGGACCTCCACGGAAGCTTTCTTT
CAISSLTGTSTEAFF
>-|-|TRBJ1-4|TRBV30
TGTGGGAGCTCGCGAAACATTAACAATGAAAAACTGTTTTTT
CGSSRNINNEKLFF
>-|-|TRBJ1-2|TRBV6-6
TGTGCCAGCAACGCCCGGGGGGACTATGGCTACACCTTC
CASNARGDYGYTF
>-|TRBD2|TRBJ2-2|TRBV4-3
TGCGCCAGCAGCCAAGATTGGACTAGGTCCGGGGAGCTGTTTTTT
CASSQDWTRSGELFF
>-|-|TRBJ2-2|TRBV7-2
TGTGCCAGCAGCTTAGACTTACGGGGCGGGGAGCTGTTTTTT
CASSLDLRGGELFF
>-|-|TRBJ2-5|TRBV11-3
TGTGCCAGCAGGACACAAGAGACCCAGTACTTC
CASRTQETQYF
>-|-|TRBJ1-5|TRBV7-8
TGTGCCAGCAGTCAAGGACAGAATCAGCCCCAGCATTTT
CASSQGQNQPQHF